This TCR beta chain came from a study of OX40 agonist ivuxolimab in advanced cancers. About the study: Every 2 weeks, ivuxolimab was infused into the patients intravenously at between 0.01 and 10 mg/kg. There were three patients with partial responses, one having hepatocellular carcinoma and two cutaneous melanoma.

Study-wide points: CD4+ and CD8+ blood T cells expanded clonally by week 6 at 0.1 to 3.0 mg/kg.

Method: immunoSEQ multiplex PCR; TCRdb's copy keeps in-frame clones and lacks some. The sample lists about 57,000 clones; approximately 87% were seen once. This CDR3 comprises 14 residues. V lost 6 bases, J lost 2 bases, and 16 bases lay in between. Germline V gene sequence: CDR1 SQVTM, CDR2 ANQGSEA. As concerns this clone: Its antigen is undetermined.

Samples were taken at baseline and on day 1 of cycles 4 and 7. The receptor's source is an adult with an advanced solid tumor such as melanoma, head and neck, liver or kidney cancer. Sequencing used CD4+ or CD8+ T cells sorted from blood, obtained in a trial of the OX40 agonist ivuxolimab. This sequence joins TRBV29-1 and TRBJ1-1, with TRBD1 as a possible D gene (6 bases). The CDR3 region has the DNA TGCAGCGTCCGCTCCAGGGGCGGTAACACTGAAGCTTTCTTT. As protein: CSVRSRGGNTEAFF.